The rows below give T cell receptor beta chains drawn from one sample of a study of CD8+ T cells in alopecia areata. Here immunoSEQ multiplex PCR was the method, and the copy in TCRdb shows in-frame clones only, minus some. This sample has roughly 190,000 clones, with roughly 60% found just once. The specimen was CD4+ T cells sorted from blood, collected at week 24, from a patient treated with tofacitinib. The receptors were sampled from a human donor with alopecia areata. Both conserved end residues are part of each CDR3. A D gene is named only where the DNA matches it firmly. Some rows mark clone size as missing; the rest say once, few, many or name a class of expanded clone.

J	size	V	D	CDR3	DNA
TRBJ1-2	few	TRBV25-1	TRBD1	CASSAPGQDPYGYTF	TGTGCCAGCAGTGCCCCGGGACAGGATCCCTATGGCTACACCTTC
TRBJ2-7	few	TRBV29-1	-	CSVGDGPYEQYF	TGCAGCGTTGGGGACGGACCCTACGAGCAGTACTTC
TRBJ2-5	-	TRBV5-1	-	CASNIGAEETQYF	TGCGCCAGCAACATTGGGGCGGAAGAGACCCAGTACTTC
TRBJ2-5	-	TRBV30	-	CAWSVQKGPQETQYF	TGTGCCTGGAGTGTACAAAAGGGCCCCCAAGAGACCCAGTACTTC
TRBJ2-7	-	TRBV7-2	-	CASSLASSYEQYF	TGTGCCAGCAGTCTAGCTTCGTCCTACGAGCAGTACTTC
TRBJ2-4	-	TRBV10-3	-	CATSDGNIQYF	TGTGCCACTTCGGACGGAAACATTCAGTACTTC
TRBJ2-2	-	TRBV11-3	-	CASSPGGNTGELFF	TGTGCCAGCAGCCCAGGAGGGAACACCGGGGAGCTGTTTTTT
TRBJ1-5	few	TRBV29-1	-	CSVGEGQQPQHF	TGCAGCGTTGGGGAGGGTCAGCAGCCCCAGCATTTT
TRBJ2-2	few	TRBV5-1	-	CASLQGGTNTGELFF	TGCGCCAGCTTACAGGGTGGAACGAACACCGGGGAGCTGTTTTTT
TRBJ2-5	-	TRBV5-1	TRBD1	CASSPGTGIIVAQYF	TGCGCCAGCAGCCCTGGGACAGGGATTATTGTGGCCCAGTACTTC
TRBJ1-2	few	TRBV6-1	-	CASSFQDHGYTF	TGTGCCAGCAGTTTCCAGGATCATGGCTACACCTTC
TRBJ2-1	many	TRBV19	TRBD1	CASSLKTGQGLVNEQFF	TGTGCCAGTAGCCTTAAGACGGGACAGGGATTAGTCAATGAGCAGTTCTTC
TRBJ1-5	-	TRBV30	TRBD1	CAWSNRGSQPQHF	TGTGCCTGGAGTAACAGGGGGTCTCAGCCCCAGCATTTT
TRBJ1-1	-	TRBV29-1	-	CSGSGINTEAFF	TGCAGCGGGTCCGGGATAAACACTGAAGCTTTCTTT
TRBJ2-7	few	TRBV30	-	CAWSARRAGSEQYF	TGTGCCTGGAGTGCTCGACGCGCCGGGAGCGAGCAGTACTTC
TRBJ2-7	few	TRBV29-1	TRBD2	CSVESRPGRAREQYF	TGCAGCGTTGAAAGTCGGCCGGGGAGGGCGCGCGAGCAGTACTTC
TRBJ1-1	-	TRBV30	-	CAWSPLGYPAFF	TGTGCCTGGAGTCCCCTCGGGTACCCGGCTTTCTTT